This T cell receptor (beta chain) was captured in a study of blood T cells in healthy people across ages. This clonotype was counted a few times. One junction end does not reproduce the germline sequence, and a read error may be involved. A J-beta primer mix and a sample-barcoded 5' primer were used in a second PCR of about 7 to 12 cycles. TCRdb analysed the 5' RACE reads with MiXCR anew, one entry per CDR3 protein. There are roughly 860,000 distinct CDR3 sequences in the sample; approximately 67% occur only once, and about 30% lies in the top ten. Germline assignment: CDR1 SSHAT and CDR2 FNYEAQ (reference sequence). This CDR3 region has 15 residues.

Sequencing was done on a sample of blood. The TCR sequence derives from a young man in good health. The chain couples TRBV7-7 to TRBJ2-7; D may be TRBD2 (5 bases). Here the CDR3 DNA reads TGTGCTAGCAGCTTAGGATTGGGGAGCTCCTACGAGCAGTACTTC. Translated: CASSLGLGSSYEQYF.